The TCR beta chain described here comes from a study of regulatory T cells in long-lasting Graves disease. Time point described: newly diagnosed GD, antithyroid drugs for less than 3 months. Extracted RNA from PBMCs served as the source of the TCR library. V lost 6 bases and J 7 bases, leaving 19 bases between the germline ends. CDR1 and CDR2 (germline): KGHSH, LQKENI. The CDR3 contains 15 residues. CDR3-region Arm-PCR and iRepertoire HTBI primers produced the TCR beta libraries. TCRdb analysed the multiplex PCR reads with MiXCR anew, one entry per CDR3 protein. The data show about 450,000 distinct CDR3 sequences, roughly 17% seen once. This sample also appeared in a second study, on T cells in Graves' hyperthyroidism and ophthalmopathy. Turning to that study: Expanded thyroid clonotypes (above 0.001) were mostly also found in blood.

The sequenced sample was peripheral blood mononuclear cells (PBMCs), obtained at new diagnosis, from a patient treated with antithyroid drugs. The chain recombines TRBV18 with TRBJ2-1, with a possible D match to TRBD1 (5 bases). The receptor comes from a woman under 40 with Graves disease. The CDR3 nucleotides are TGTGCCAGCTCCCCGCCAAAGGGGAAGGCGAATGAGCAGTTCTTC. Encoded protein: CASSPPKGKANEQFF.